The next 5 T cell receptor beta chains were all read from a single sample in a study of T cell responses to AZD1222 COVID-19 vaccine. Using immunoSEQ multiplex PCR, the repertoire was profiled, and TCRdb retains in-frame clones only, with some absent. The sample records roughly 100,000 clones, 89% being singletons. Material: peripheral blood, obtained 28 days after the second AZD1222 dose. The receptor set was obtained from an adult who received the AZD1222 COVID-19 vaccine.

The V and J genes are TRBV28 and TRBJ2-6; 10 bases align to TRBD1. CDR3 size: 17 residues. The V and J ends lost 2 bases and 8 bases, in that order; junction bases with no gene match: 9. The V gene's germline CDR1 is MDHEN and CDR2 SYDVKM. This CDR3 is CASSLRQGARLSNVLTF. CDR3 in DNA: TGTGCCAGCAGTTTAAGACAGGGGGCGCGACTTTCCAACGTCCTGACTTTC.

The genes are TRBV13 and TRBJ1-3; D is uncertain. The CDR3 runs to 12 residues. The germline V gene has CDR1 PRHDT and CDR2 FYEKMQ (reference sequence). The V and J ends lost 0 bases and 5 bases respectively, with 2 bases between them. The CDR3 here is CASSLGRNTIYF. For the CDR3, the DNA is TGTGCCAGCAGCTTAGGGAGAAACACCATATATTTT. Supplemented by reference TRBV13 and TRBJ1-3, the full variable domain reads AAGVIQSPRHLIKEKRETATLKCYPIPRHDTVYWYQQGPGQDPQFLISFYEKMQSDKGSIPDRFSAQQFSDYHSELNMSSLELGDSALYFCASSLGRNTIYFGEGSWLTVV.

The V and J genes are TRBV10-2 and TRBJ1-1; D is undetermined. V shed 3 bases and J shed 1 base, with 6 bases lying between them. CDR1 WSHSY and CDR2 SAAADI come from the germline V gene. CDR3 length equals 13 residues. The DNA of the CDR3 is TGCGCCAGCAGTGAACAGAGGAACACTGAAGCTTTCTTT. This gives the protein CASSEQRNTEAFF.

CDR3 loop: CASSLVDRGGTGELFF. CDR3 bases: TGTGCCAGCAGCTTGGTGGACAGGGGTGGTACCGGGGAGCTGTTTTTT. The chain combines TRBV5-4 with TRBJ2-2, with 9 bases fitting TRBD1. V lost 0 bases and J lost 5; bases outside the gene matches: 5. CDR3 length: 16 residues. The germline gives CDR1 SGHNT, CDR2 YYREEE (reference sequence).

The chain is built from TRBV3-1 (or the pseudogene TRBV3-2) and TRBJ1-4; tentative D call: TRBD1 (5 bases). Trimming removed 3 bases at V and 1 base at J, with 6 bases between. The CDR3 consists of 14 residues. From germline, CDR1 is LGHDT and CDR2 YNNKEL (reference sequence). In DNA form, the CDR3 reads TGTGCCAGCAGCCACAGGGTAACTAATGAAAAACTGTTTTTT. Protein product: CASSHRVTNEKLFF.